This T cell receptor (beta chain) stems from a study of brain T cells in children with intractable seizures. Only in-frame clones appear in the TCRdb table, and some are missing; sequencing was by immunoSEQ multiplex PCR. The table includes about 340,000 clones, over 90% detected once. J lost 5 bases, V lost 4 bases, and 9 bases had no gene match. In germline, CDR1 is SGDLS, CDR2 YYNGEE. CDR3 length: 15 amino acids. Time point in this sample: blood from clinic visit 5 months post-surgery; TSC patient then seizure free. Sequencing was limited to surgery cases with top T cell transcript signatures in brain tissue. Pre-surgery treatment included at least one anti-epileptic drug.

Material: peripheral blood, obtained less than 6 months after surgery. The chain has TRBV9 and TRBJ2-3; 8 nucleotides agree with TRBD2. The sequence came from a boy under two years old with tuberous sclerosis and intractable seizures. CDR3 sequence (DNA): TGTGCCAGCAGCCTCCGGGAGGGAGGTGGAGATACGCAGTATTTT. Protein product: CASSLREGGGDTQYF.